The 30 T cell receptor beta chains below were found in one sample sequenced in a study of blood T cell repertoires in COVID-19. Measured with immunoSEQ multiplex PCR; TCRdb has only the in-frame clones, and not every one. Of about 280,000 clones listed, nearly 90% are singletons. Sample: PBMCs or T cells enriched from blood (not recorded which). The receptors stem from a woman between 18 and 29 years old with acute COVID-19.

This chain uses TRBV6-4 with TRBJ2-1, with D tentatively TRBD2 (6 bases). Germline V lookup: CDR1 MRHNA, CDR2 SNTAGT. V was pared by 2 bases and J by 4 bases, with 6 bases between. This CDR3 contains 13 residues. CDR3 nucleotide sequence: TGTGCCAGCAGTGACAGCGGGTACAATGAGCAGTTCTTC. It specifies CASSDSGYNEQFF.

The V gene is TRBV29-1, the J gene TRBJ1-2, with TRBD1 matching 11 bases. From germline, CDR1 is SQVTM and CDR2 ANQGSEA. This CDR3 has 13 amino acids. V lost 6 bases to trimming and J lost 8 bases; unmatched junction nucleotides: 8. The CDR3: CSVGGQGAAGYTF. As DNA, the CDR3 is TGCAGCGTGGGTGGACAGGGGGCGGCGGGCTACACCTTC.

V usage is TRBV5-1 and J usage is TRBJ1-1, with D hard to call. Germline V gene data show CDR1 as SGHRS and CDR2 as YFSETQ. The CDR3 is 15 amino acids. Deletions cut 0 bases from V and 4 bases from J, with 13 bases between. CDR3 bases: TGCGCCAGCAGCTTGGTTCTGGGCCTAAGCACTGAAGCTTTCTTT. Translated, it gives CASSLVLGLSTEAFF. The whole variable domain, remainder taken from reference TRBV5-1 and TRBJ1-1, is KAGVTQTPRYLIKTRGQQVTLSCSPISGHRSVSWYQQTPGQGLQFLFEYFSETQRNKGNFPGRFSGRQFSNSRSEMNVSTLELGDSALYLCASSLVLGLSTEAFFGQGTRLTVV.

There are a few counts of this clone. The rearrangement links TRBV4-3 to TRBJ1-6; perhaps TRBD1 as D (6 bases). CDR1 LGHNA and CDR2 YSLEER come from the germline V gene. The CDR3 runs to 20 residues. Trimming took off 1 base at V and 0 bases at J, with 19 bases between the two ends. CDR3 in amino acids: CASSQVVDRPRSSYNSPLHF. CDR3 in DNA: TGCGCCAGCAGCCAAGTTGTCGACAGGCCGAGGAGCTCCTATAATTCACCCCTCCACTTT.

The chain employs TRBV2 and TRBJ1-6; 9 bases map to TRBD1. Per germline, CDR1 SNHLY and CDR2 FYNNEI. The CDR3 consists of 14 residues. Trimming took 7 bases from V and 9 from J; bases not matched to a gene: 7. CDR3 sequence: CASTLGQGISPLHF. The DNA for the CDR3 is TGTGCCAGCACCTTGGGACAGGGCATTTCACCCCTCCACTTT.

The rearrangement joins TRBV5-1 to TRBJ2-2; 9 positions agree with TRBD1. V shed 4 bases, J shed 5 bases, and the junction held 3 bases outside the gene matches. The CDR3 length is 14 residues. The germline V gene has CDR1 SGHRS and CDR2 YFSETQ. The CDR3 loop reads CASSGDRVTGELFF. The CDR3 coding sequence is TGCGCCAGCAGCGGGGACAGGGTAACCGGGGAGCTGTTTTTT. The complete variable domain, with remaining parts taken from reference TRBV5-1 and TRBJ2-2, reads KAGVTQTPRYLIKTRGQQVTLSCSPISGHRSVSWYQQTPGQGLQFLFEYFSETQRNKGNFPGRFSGRQFSNSRSEMNVSTLELGDSALYLCASSGDRVTGELFFGEGSRLTVL.

Concerning this clone: The junction and the germline gene differ at one end; a read error may be behind it. CDR3 in amino acids: CSAGGVSEQFF. The CDR3 DNA is TGTAGTGCGGGAGGGGTAAGCGAGCAGTTCTTC. The rearrangement joins TRBV20-1 to TRBJ2-1, with 9 bases lining up with TRBD2. The length of the CDR3 is 11 residues. Germline CDR1 is DFQATT and CDR2 is SNEGSKA (reference sequence).

The chain has TRBV29-1 and TRBJ2-7, with 11 bases fitting TRBD1. J was trimmed by 4 bases and V by 0 bases; bases with no gene match: 5. Germline lookup yields CDR1 SQVTM and CDR2 ANQGSEA. The CDR3 is 15 amino acids. Here the CDR3 DNA reads TGCAGCGTTGAAGATCTTCGGGACAGGGGGTACGAGCAGTACTTC. Translation gives CSVEDLRDRGYEQYF.

J is TRBJ2-7 and V is TRBV6-6, with 9 bases identical to TRBD1. The V segment lost 7 bases and the J segment 4 bases; nucleotides outside the gene matches: 5. The germline V gene has CDR1 MNHNY and CDR2 SVGAGI (reference sequence). The CDR3 length is 13 residues. CDR3 DNA sequence: TGTGCCAGCAAGGGACAGGGTAATTACGAGCAGTACTTC. Encoded protein: CASKGQGNYEQYF.

The CDR3 nucleotides are TGTGCCAGTAGTATTGCACAGGACAATCAGCCCCAGCATTTT. This encodes CASSIAQDNQPQHF. This chain uses TRBV19 with TRBJ1-5, with a weak D call TRBD1 (5 bases). The ends were cut back, 3 bases at V and 3 bases at J, with 9 bases in the middle. CDR3 size: 14 residues. From germline, CDR1 is LNHDA and CDR2 SQIVND (reference sequence).

The CDR3 loop is CASSHLKIGTSGRSVGELFF. CDR3 nucleotide sequence: TGTGCCAGCAGTCACCTTAAAATAGGGACTAGCGGGAGGAGTGTCGGGGAGCTGTTTTTT. The V and J genes are TRBV6-2 or TRBV6-3 and TRBJ2-2; TRBD2 matches at 15 bases. Germline V gene data show CDR1 as MNHEY and CDR2 as SVGEGT. The CDR3 contains 20 residues. The junction had 17 bases not matched to a gene; V was cut back by 5 bases and J by 7 bases.

This chain links TRBV4-1 with TRBJ2-1; D is possibly TRBD1 (5 bases). The CDR3 covers 14 residues. CDR1 is MGHRA and CDR2 is YSYEKL in the germline V gene. Trimming cost V 2 bases and J 6 bases, with 11 bases left between them. The CDR3 reads CASSQPTAPNEQFF. As DNA, the CDR3 is TGCGCCAGCAGCCAACCGACAGCCCCCAATGAGCAGTTCTTC.

This sequence joins TRBV7-9 and TRBJ1-1, with a possible D match to TRBD1 (5 bases). V was trimmed by 1 base and J by 7 bases, leaving 13 bases between them. The CDR3 spans 14 residues. The germline gives CDR1 SEHNR, CDR2 FQNEAQ (reference sequence). CDR3 in amino acids: CASSLEVRQNEAFF. The CDR3 DNA reads as TGTGCCAGCAGCTTAGAAGTAAGACAGAATGAAGCTTTCTTT.

The chain recombines TRBV28 with TRBJ2-1; TRBD2 matches at 9 bases. In germline, CDR1 is MDHEN, CDR2 SYDVKM. V shed 5 bases and J 2 bases; nucleotides not matched to a gene: 10. This CDR3 comprises 17 residues. The CDR3 sequence is CASSIPPLAGPYNEQFF. In DNA form, the CDR3 reads TGTGCCAGCAGTATACCTCCCCTAGCGGGACCCTACAATGAGCAGTTCTTC.

This chain joins TRBV25-1 and TRBJ2-7, with 9 bases identical to TRBD1. J was trimmed by 2 bases and V by 3 bases; bases with no gene match: 5. Looked up from germline, CDR1 is MGHDK and CDR2 is SYGVNS. CDR3 length equals 15 residues. This CDR3 is CASSDRDREAYEQYF. CDR3 DNA: TGTGCCAGCAGTGACCGGGACAGGGAAGCCTACGAGCAGTACTTC.

J is TRBJ2-1 and V is TRBV7-3; TRBD2 might be the D (5 bases). Trimming shortened V by 5 bases and J by 8 bases, and 13 bases separated the two germline ends. The CDR3 is 13 amino acids. Per the germline V gene, CDR1 is SGHTA and CDR2 is FQGTGA. The CDR3 protein is CASSPSGRDEQFF. The CDR3, as DNA: TGTGCCAGCAGCCCAAGTGGGCGGGATGAGCAGTTCTTC. The whole variable domain, remainder taken from reference TRBV7-3 and TRBJ2-1, is GAGVSQTPSNKVTEKGKYVELRCDPISGHTALYWYRQSLGQGPEFLIYFQGTGAADDSGLPNDRFFAVRPEGSVSTLKIQRTERGDSAVYLCASSPSGRDEQFFGPGTRLTVL.

DNA of the CDR3: TGTGCCAGCAGCTTGGACAGGGGATCGAGCTATGGCTACACCTTC. Its translation: CASSLDRGSSYGYTF. This chain uses TRBV5-4 with TRBJ1-2; 7 bases are a match to TRBD1. Germline V CDR1 and CDR2: SGHNT, YYREEE (reference sequence). The V gene end was trimmed by 0 bases and the J gene end by 4 bases; junction bases not matched to a gene: 6. The CDR3 spans 15 residues.

The V and J genes are TRBV11-2 and TRBJ1-2; the match to TRBD1 covers 9 bases. The CDR3 length is 15 residues. J lost 0 bases, V lost 5 bases, and 4 bases had no gene match. Germline-derived CDR1 and CDR2 are SGHAT and FQNNGV. In DNA, the CDR3 is TGTGCCAGCAGCCCGGACAGGGGAGCTAACTATGGCTACACCTTC. Its translation is CASSPDRGANYGYTF. Together with reference TRBV11-2 and TRBJ1-2, the CDR3 gives the full variable domain: EAGVAQSPRYKIIEKRQSVAFWCNPISGHATLYWYQQILGQGPKLLIQFQNNGVVDDSQLPKDRFSAERLKGVDSTLKIQPAKLEDSAVYLCASSPDRGANYGYTFGSGTRLTVV.

The chain is built from TRBV5-1 and TRBJ1-1; the D is unclear. The length of the CDR3 is 15 residues. V dropped 0 bases and J dropped 0 bases, with 9 bases sitting between them. Germline V gene data show CDR1 as SGHRS and CDR2 as YFSETQ. CDR3 DNA: TGCGCCAGCAGCTTGGAGGCGGCCTTGAACACTGAAGCTTTCTTT. Its protein product is CASSLEAALNTEAFF.

This chain connects TRBV11-2 to TRBJ2-1; weak D call: TRBD2 (6 bases). V was pared by 1 base and J by 7 bases, with 20 bases between. This CDR3 has 17 residues. The V gene's germline CDR1 is SGHAT and CDR2 FQNNGV. The CDR3 sequence is CASSLVRGRPGGNEQFF. The CDR3 DNA reads TGTGCCAGCAGCTTAGTGCGAGGGAGGCCTGGCGGGAATGAGCAGTTCTTC.

The V and J genes are TRBV30 and TRBJ2-1; TRBD2 matches 13 bases. The junction had 6 bases not matched to a gene; V was cut back by 3 bases and J by 13 bases. Germline V gene lookup returns CDR1 GTSNPN and CDR2 SVGIG (reference sequence). The CDR3 is 13 amino acids. CDR3 sequence reads: CAWRGLAGREQFF. The DNA of the CDR3 is TGTGCCTGGAGGGGACTAGCGGGAAGGGAACAGTTCTTC.

The genes are TRBV2 and TRBJ1-2; D possibly corresponds to TRBD1 (6 bases). Trimming left V 10 bases short and J 3 bases short, with 15 bases between. The germline gives CDR1 SNHLY, CDR2 FYNNEI. The CDR3 totals 13 residues. CDR3 coding DNA: TGTGCCACCGAGCCCACAGGGCACTATGGCTACACCTTC. Protein sequence: CATEPTGHYGYTF.

This sequence joins TRBV15 and TRBJ1-6, with TRBD1 matching 7 bases. Germline CDR1 is LNHNV and CDR2 is YYDKDF (reference sequence). V dropped 0 bases and J dropped 6; count of bases not matched to a gene: 2. CDR3 length: 15 residues. The CDR3 DNA sequence: TGTGCCACCAGCAGAGAGGGACAGAGTAATTCACCCCTCCACTTT. This codes for CATSREGQSNSPLHF.

This rearrangement joins TRBV14 to TRBJ2-5; tentatively, D is TRBD2 (6 bases). CDR1 SGHDN and CDR2 FVKESK come from the germline V gene. V was trimmed by 0 bases and J by 7 bases, leaving 15 bases between them. This CDR3 contains 15 residues. CDR3 sequence (DNA): TGTGCCAGCAGCCAAGAAAAGGGAGGTATCGGGACCCAGTACTTC. It encodes CASSQEKGGIGTQYF.

The genes are TRBV28 and TRBJ1-2; TRBD1 is a possible D gene (5 bases). The germline CDR1 and CDR2 sequences are MDHEN and SYDVKM. Trimming took off 3 bases at V and 5 bases at J, with 16 bases between the two ends. The CDR3 contains 15 residues. CDR3 in amino acids: CASSLGPPNGYGYTF. CDR3 DNA: TGTGCCAGCAGTTTGGGGCCTCCAAACGGGTATGGCTACACCTTC.

The rearrangement uses TRBV19 and TRBJ1-2, with D maybe TRBD1 (6 bases). V was pared by 4 bases and J by 8 bases, with 14 bases between. Per germline, CDR1 LNHDA and CDR2 SQIVND (reference sequence). The CDR3 has 13 amino acids. The DNA of the CDR3 is TGTGCCAGTAGTAACACAGGGTTTTGGGGCTACACCTTC. Translating gives CASSNTGFWGYTF.

V gene TRBV27 combines with J gene TRBJ2-1, with a weak D call TRBD1 (5 bases). The germline V gene has CDR1 MNHEY and CDR2 SMNVEV (reference sequence). The CDR3 has 12 residues. V lost 6 bases to trimming and J lost 5 bases, with 8 bases between them. CDR3 nucleotides: TGTGCCAGCAGCGACAGAAACAATGAGCAGTTCTTC. Its protein product is CASSDRNNEQFF.

The chain links TRBV7-9 to TRBJ2-2, with D possibly matching TRBD2 (6 bases). Trimming cost V 4 bases and J 7 bases, with 25 bases left between them. This CDR3 comprises 18 residues. Per the germline V gene, CDR1 is SEHNR and CDR2 is FQNEAQ (reference sequence). CDR3: CASSSSRGGPNEDGELFF. The CDR3 nucleotides are TGTGCCAGCAGCTCCTCCCGGGGAGGCCCAAATGAGGACGGGGAGCTGTTTTTT.

The rearrangement joins TRBV10-3 to TRBJ2-5; 15 bases line up with TRBD2. The V and J ends lost 8 bases and 4 bases, in that order; junction bases with no gene match: 8. The CDR3 consists of 16 residues. CDR1 and CDR2 from the germline V gene are ENHRY and SYGVKD. The CDR3 is CAIADPGLAGGETQYF. In nucleotides, the CDR3 is TGTGCCATCGCCGACCCGGGACTAGCGGGAGGAGAGACCCAGTACTTC.

With regard to this clone: At one boundary the junction diverges from the germline segment, which might be a read error. The chain employs TRBV12-3 or TRBV12-4 and TRBJ1-4; TRBD1 might be the D (5 bases). The CDR3 has 12 amino acids. CDR3 DNA sequence: TGTGTCAGCGGGGCTTGGGGAGAAAAACTGTTTTTT. This encodes CVSGAWGEKLFF.